Sequencing of this T cell receptor beta chain was carried out in a study of vaccination and CD4 T cells after COVID-19. On the study more broadly: Stimulation of the cells used overlapping spike peptide pools from SARS-CoV-2 and from the common cold coronaviruses HCoV-NL63, HCoV-OC43 and HCoV-229E. Researchers treated control cultures with a CEFX pool, an HIV-1 Nef pool, or no peptide.

Documented treatment: approximately 9-day PBMC culture with coronavirus spike peptide pools or control peptides (ViraFEST assay). ViraFEST sequenced TCRs after peptide-pool expansion of antigen-specific T cells. Cultured CD4+ T-cell DNA underwent Oncomine TCR Beta short-read sequencing. TCRdb re-analysed the PCR reads in MiXCR, keeping a single row per CDR3 protein. The repertoire holds about 9,800 distinct CDR3 sequences, with 30% to 45% as singletons. A note on this clonotype: Its matching antigen is unknown.

Whole-study results and caveats: Going from about 22 to 38, median SARS-CoV-2-reactive clonotypes did not rise significantly.

Trimming cost V 0 bases and J 1 base, with 6 bases left between them. This CDR3 has 13 amino acids. CDR1 DFQATT and CDR2 SNEGSKA come from the germline V gene (reference sequence). V and J are TRBV20-1 and TRBJ1-1; perhaps TRBD1 as D (6 bases). This sequence originates from a human donor who had recovered from COVID-19. The sequenced material came from CD4+ T cells from blood, cultured in vitro. CDR3 amino acids: CSARDRGNTEAFF. The CDR3 region has the DNA TGCAGTGCTAGAGACAGGGGGAACACTGAAGCTTTCTTT.